The clone carrying this TCR beta chain was seen ten or more times. Its antigen is unknown. HTBI primers from iRepertoire and Arm-PCR of CDR3 regions yielded the TCR beta libraries. From the multiplex PCR reads, TCRdb called clonotypes with MiXCR, one entry per CDR3 protein. The sample has approximately 460,000 distinct CDR3 sequences, 15% to 20% seen once. This specimen comes from a study of regulatory T cells in long-lasting Graves disease. Study conclusions and caveats: Accuracy may have suffered from the small sample size.

Time point: newly diagnosed GD, antithyroid drugs for less than 3 months. Researchers made the TCR library from RNA that was extracted from PBMCs. These data were also filed under a second study, of T cells in Graves' hyperthyroidism and ophthalmopathy. That work states: Graves' hyperthyroidism was deemed stable absent ophthalmopathy progression within 18 months. Blood also contained most expanded thyroid clonotypes above 0.001.

Sequenced material: peripheral blood mononuclear cells (PBMCs), taken at new diagnosis, from a patient treated with antithyroid drugs. The sequence came from a woman in her twenties or thirties with Graves disease.

CDR3 DNA: TGTGCCAGCAGTGGTACAGGCTTGAACACTGAAGCTTTCTTT. Its translation: CASSGTGLNTEAFF. This rearrangement joins TRBV6-1 to TRBJ1-1, with D perhaps matching TRBD1 (5 bases). This CDR3 is built from 14 residues. The ends were cut back, 4 bases at V and 0 bases at J, with 9 bases in the middle. Germline values: CDR1 MNHNS, CDR2 SASEGT.